These 2 T cell receptor beta chains share one sample of origin, sequenced in a study of T cell responses to AZD1222 COVID-19 vaccine. Clones were read by immunoSEQ multiplex PCR, and TCRdb kept only the in-frame ones, dropping some. Altogether about 140,000 clones are present, roughly 88% being singletons, with the ten largest covering around 3.5%. Sequenced here: peripheral blood, sampled on day 0 of AZD1222 vaccination. These receptors all come from an adult in good health.

V and J are TRBV19 and TRBJ1-3; D is uncertain. The CDR3 length is 13 residues. Looked up from germline, CDR1 is LNHDA and CDR2 is SQIVND (reference sequence). V was trimmed by 7 bases and J by 0 bases, leaving 7 bases between them. For the CDR3, the DNA is TGTGCCAGTACCAGGAGCTCTGGAAACACCATATATTTT. Translation: CASTRSSGNTIYF.

This clone was counted only a few times. V gene TRBV7-8 combines with J gene TRBJ2-5; D is ambiguous. The CDR3 sequence is 11 residues long. Germline CDR1 and CDR2: SGHVS and FQNEAQ. V was clipped by 4 bases and J by 4 bases, with 4 bases between them. The DNA of the CDR3 is TGTGCCAGCAGCTCCTTAGAGACCCAGTACTTC. Encoded protein: CASSSLETQYF.